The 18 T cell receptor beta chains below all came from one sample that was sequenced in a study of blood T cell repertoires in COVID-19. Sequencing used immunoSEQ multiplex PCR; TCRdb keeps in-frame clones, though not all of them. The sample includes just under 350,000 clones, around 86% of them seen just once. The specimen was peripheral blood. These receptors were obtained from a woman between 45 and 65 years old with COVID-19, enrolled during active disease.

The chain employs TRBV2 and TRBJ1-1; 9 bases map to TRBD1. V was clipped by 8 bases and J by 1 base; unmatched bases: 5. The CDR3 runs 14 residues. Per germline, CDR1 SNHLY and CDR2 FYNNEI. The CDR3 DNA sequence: TGTGCCAGCGGCGGACAGGGGAGGAACACTGAAGCTTTCTTT. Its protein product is CASGGQGRNTEAFF.

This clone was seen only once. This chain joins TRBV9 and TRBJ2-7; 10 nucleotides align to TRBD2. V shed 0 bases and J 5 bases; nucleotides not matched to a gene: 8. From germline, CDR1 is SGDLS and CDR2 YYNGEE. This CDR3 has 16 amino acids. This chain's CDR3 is CASSVEGLAGAHEQYF. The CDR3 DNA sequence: TGTGCCAGCAGCGTAGAAGGCCTAGCGGGAGCCCACGAGCAGTACTTC.

In DNA, the CDR3 is TGCGCCAGCAGCCGCAGGGACAGGGTAGTAGATACGCAGTATTTT. Its translation is CASSRRDRVVDTQYF. The chain couples TRBV5-1 to TRBJ2-3; the match to TRBD1 covers 9 bases. The V and J ends lost 4 bases and 5 bases, in that order; junction bases with no gene match: 8. Germline V CDR1 and CDR2: SGHRS, YFSETQ. The CDR3 length is 15 residues.

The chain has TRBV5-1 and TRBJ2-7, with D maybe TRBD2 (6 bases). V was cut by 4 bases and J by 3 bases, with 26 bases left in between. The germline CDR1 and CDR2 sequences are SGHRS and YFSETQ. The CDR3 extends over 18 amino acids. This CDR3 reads CASSVAFRPGLGGYEQYF. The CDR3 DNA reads TGCGCCAGCAGCGTTGCTTTCCGGCCGGGACTCGGGGGCTACGAGCAGTACTTC.

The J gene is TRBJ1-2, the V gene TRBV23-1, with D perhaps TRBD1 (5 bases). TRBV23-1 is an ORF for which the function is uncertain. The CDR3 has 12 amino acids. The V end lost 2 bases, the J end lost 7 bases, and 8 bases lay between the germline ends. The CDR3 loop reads CASSQRTFGYTF. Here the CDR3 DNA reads TGCGCCAGCAGTCAACGGACATTTGGCTACACCTTC.

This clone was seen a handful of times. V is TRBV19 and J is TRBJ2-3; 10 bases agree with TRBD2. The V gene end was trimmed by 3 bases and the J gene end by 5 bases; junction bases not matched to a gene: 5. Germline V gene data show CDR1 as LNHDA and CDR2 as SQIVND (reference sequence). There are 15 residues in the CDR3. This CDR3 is CASSMPAGGLDTQYF. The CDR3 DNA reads TGTGCCAGTAGTATGCCAGCGGGAGGGTTAGATACGCAGTATTTT.

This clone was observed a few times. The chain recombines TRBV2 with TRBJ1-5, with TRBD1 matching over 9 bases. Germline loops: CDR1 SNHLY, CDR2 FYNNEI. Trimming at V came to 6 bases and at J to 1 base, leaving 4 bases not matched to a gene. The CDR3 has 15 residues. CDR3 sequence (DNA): TGTGCCAGCAGCGCCACAGGGGGCAGCAATCAGCCCCAGCATTTT. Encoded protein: CASSATGGSNQPQHF.

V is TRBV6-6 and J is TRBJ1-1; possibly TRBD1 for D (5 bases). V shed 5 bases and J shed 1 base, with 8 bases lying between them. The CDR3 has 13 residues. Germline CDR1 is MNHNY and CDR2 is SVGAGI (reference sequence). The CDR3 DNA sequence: TGTGCCAGCAGTCCCAGGGCGAACACTGAAGCTTTCTTT. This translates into CASSPRANTEAFF.

The CDR3: CASGTSDTQYF. The CDR3, as DNA: TGTGCCTCCGGGACTTCAGATACGCAGTATTTT. The genes are TRBV30 and TRBJ2-3; weak D call: TRBD2 (6 bases). Trimming removed 7 bases at V and 4 bases at J, with 9 bases between. CDR1 and CDR2 (germline): GTSNPN, SVGIG (reference sequence). There are 11 residues in the CDR3.

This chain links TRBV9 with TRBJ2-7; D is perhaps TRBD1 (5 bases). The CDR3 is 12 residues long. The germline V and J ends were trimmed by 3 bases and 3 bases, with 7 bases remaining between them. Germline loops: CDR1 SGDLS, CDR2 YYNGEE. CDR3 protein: CASSGDSYEQYF. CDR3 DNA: TGTGCCAGCAGCGGAGACAGCTACGAGCAGTACTTC.

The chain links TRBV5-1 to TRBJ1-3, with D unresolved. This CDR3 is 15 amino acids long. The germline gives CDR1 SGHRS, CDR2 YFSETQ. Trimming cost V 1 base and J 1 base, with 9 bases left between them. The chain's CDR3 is CASSLTEYSGNTIYF. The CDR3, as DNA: TGCGCCAGCAGCTTGACGGAGTATTCTGGAAACACCATATATTTT.

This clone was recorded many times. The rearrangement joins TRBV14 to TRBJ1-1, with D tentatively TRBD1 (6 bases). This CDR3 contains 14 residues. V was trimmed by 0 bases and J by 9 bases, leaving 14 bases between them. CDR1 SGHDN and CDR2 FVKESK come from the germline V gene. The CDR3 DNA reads TGTGCCAGCAGCCAAGAAGCGGGGGCGTTTAAAGCTTTCTTT. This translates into CASSQEAGAFKAFF. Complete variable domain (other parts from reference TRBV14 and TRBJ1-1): EAGVTQFPSHSVIEKGQTVTLRCDPISGHDNLYWYRRVMGKEIKFLLHFVKESKQDESGMPNNRFLAERTGGTYSTLKVQPAELEDSGVYFCASSQEAGAFKAFFGQGTRLTVV.

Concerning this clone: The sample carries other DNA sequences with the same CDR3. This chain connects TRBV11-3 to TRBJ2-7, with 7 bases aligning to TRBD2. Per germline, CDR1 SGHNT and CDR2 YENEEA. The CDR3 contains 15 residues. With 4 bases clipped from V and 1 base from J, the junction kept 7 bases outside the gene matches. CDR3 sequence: CASSSRAGVSYEQYF. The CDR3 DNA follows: TGTGCCAGCAGCTCAAGGGCGGGAGTGTCCTACGAGCAGTACTTC.

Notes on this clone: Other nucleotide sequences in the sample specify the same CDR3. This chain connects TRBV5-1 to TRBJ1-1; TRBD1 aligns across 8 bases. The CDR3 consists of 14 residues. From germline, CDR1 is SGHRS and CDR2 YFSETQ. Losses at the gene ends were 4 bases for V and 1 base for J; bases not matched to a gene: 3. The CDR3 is CASSRTGSNTEAFF. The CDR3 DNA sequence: TGCGCCAGCAGCCGGACAGGGTCGAACACTGAAGCTTTCTTT.

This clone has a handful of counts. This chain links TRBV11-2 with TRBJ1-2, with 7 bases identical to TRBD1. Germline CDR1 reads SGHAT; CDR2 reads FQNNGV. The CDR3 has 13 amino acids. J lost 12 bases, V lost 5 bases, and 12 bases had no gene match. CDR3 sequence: CASSEGGGNRHTF. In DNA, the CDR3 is TGTGCCAGCAGCGAAGGAGGGGGCAATCGACACACCTTC.

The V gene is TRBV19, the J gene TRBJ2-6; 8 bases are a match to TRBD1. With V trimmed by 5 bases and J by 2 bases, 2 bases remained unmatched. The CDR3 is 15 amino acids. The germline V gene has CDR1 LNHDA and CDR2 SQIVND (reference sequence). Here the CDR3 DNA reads TGTGCCAGTAGTCTGGGACAGGCTGGGGCCAACGTCCTGACTTTC. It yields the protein CASSLGQAGANVLTF.

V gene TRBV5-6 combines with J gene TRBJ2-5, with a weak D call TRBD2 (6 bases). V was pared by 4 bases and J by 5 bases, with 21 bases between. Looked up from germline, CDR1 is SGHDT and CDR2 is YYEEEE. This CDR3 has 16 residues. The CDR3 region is CASSLGERGAGETQYF. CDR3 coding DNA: TGTGCCAGCAGCCTCGGGGAAAGAGGGGCGGGGGAGACCCAGTACTTC.

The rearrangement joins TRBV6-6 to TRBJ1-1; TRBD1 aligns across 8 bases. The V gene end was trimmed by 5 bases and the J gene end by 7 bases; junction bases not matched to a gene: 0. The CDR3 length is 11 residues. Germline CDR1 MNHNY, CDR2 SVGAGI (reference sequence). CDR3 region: CASSTGGEAFF. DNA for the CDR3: TGTGCCAGCAGTACAGGGGGTGAAGCTTTCTTT.